This T cell receptor beta chain originates from a study of blood T cell repertoires in COVID-19. Whole-study context: The United States, Italy and Spain supplied acute and convalescent COVID-19 samples. PBMCs, B-cell-depleted T cells, or T cells provided the cDNA or gDNA that made up the material.

Under the authors' procedure: Reference gene primers were amplified, and this amplification served to estimate nucleated cell counts. Measured with immunoSEQ multiplex PCR; TCRdb has only the in-frame clones, and not every one. V, J and clone size are taken as reported in that table, and D and trimming were inferred from the DNA itself. The sample has about 150,000 clones, roughly 90% seen once; the top ten hold roughly 2%. This CDR3 has 15 residues. The V and J ends lost 5 bases and 4 bases, in that order; junction bases with no gene match: 9. Germline lookup yields CDR1 SGHDN and CDR2 FVKESK. Input material: peripheral blood. This chain connects TRBV14 to TRBJ2-3, with 7 bases matching TRBD2. This receptor was identified in a human donor in a cohort sampled during active COVID-19. This CDR3 reads CASSIVDGRSDTQYF. For the CDR3, the DNA is TGTGCCAGCAGCATAGTGGACGGGAGGTCAGATACGCAGTATTTT.